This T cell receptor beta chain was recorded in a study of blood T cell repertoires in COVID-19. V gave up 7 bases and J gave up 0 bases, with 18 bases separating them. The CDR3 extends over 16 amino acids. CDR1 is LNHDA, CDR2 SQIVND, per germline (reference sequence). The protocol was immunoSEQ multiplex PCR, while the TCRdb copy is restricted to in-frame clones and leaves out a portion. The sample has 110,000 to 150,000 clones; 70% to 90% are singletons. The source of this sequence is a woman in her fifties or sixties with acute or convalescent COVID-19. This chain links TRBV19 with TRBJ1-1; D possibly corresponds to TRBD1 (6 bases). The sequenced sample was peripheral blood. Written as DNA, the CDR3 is TGTGCCAGTACTCCGGACAGCACCTTCATGAACACTGAAGCTTTCTTT. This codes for CASTPDSTFMNTEAFF.